This T cell receptor (beta chain) was identified in a study of chemoradiotherapy in HPV16-positive cancers. Overall study: Candidate HPV-specific T-cell clones and common TCR motifs came from functional assays in a couple of HPV16-positive patients. Study-wide results and caveats: During treatment, candidate HPV-specific clones and E7-related motifs expanded in tumor.

Comments on this clone: What it recognizes is unknown.

The repertoire was sequenced with immunoSEQ multiplex PCR; TCRdb's copy has only in-frame clones and lacks some. The sample yields thousands of clones, over 75% seen once. V shed 8 bases and J shed 7 bases, with 17 bases lying between them. The CDR3 is 13 amino acids. Germline CDR1 LNHDA, CDR2 SQIVND (reference sequence). This receptor was identified in a human donor with HPV-associated anogenital cancer. The sequences come from tumor tissue, collected from a patient who underwent chemoradiotherapy. The chain recombines TRBV19 with TRBJ1-2, with unresolved D. CDR3 region: CASPRGGYIGYTF. As DNA, the CDR3 is TGTGCCAGTCCCCGCGGTGGGTACATTGGCTACACCTTC.